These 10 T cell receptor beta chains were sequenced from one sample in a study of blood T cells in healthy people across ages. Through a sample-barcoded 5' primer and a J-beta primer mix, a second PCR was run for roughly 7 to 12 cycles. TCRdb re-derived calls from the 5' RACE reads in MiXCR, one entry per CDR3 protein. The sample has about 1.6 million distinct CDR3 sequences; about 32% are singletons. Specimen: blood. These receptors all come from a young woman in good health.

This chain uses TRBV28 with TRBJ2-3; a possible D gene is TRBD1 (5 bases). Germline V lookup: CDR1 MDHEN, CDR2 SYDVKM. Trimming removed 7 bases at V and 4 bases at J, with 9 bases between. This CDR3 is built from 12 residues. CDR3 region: CASTRESDTQYF. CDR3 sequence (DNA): TGTGCCAGCACCAGGGAATCAGATACGCAGTATTTT.

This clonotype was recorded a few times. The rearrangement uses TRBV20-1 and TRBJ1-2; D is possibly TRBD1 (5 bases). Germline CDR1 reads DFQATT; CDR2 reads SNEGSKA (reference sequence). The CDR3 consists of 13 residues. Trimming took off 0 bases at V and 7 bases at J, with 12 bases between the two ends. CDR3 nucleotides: TGCAGTGCTAGAGATATACGGGGCGCTGGCTACACCTTC. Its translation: CSARDIRGAGYTF.

Here the CDR3 DNA reads TGCAGTGCTAGAGATGCGGGGGGGCCGAGCACAGATACGCAGTATTTT. It specifies CSARDAGGPSTDTQYF. V usage is TRBV20-1 and J usage is TRBJ2-3; 9 bases agree with TRBD2. V was pared by 0 bases and J by 0 bases, with 4 bases of the junction left unmatched. The CDR3 loop spans 16 amino acids. Looked up from germline, CDR1 is DFQATT and CDR2 is SNEGSKA (reference sequence).

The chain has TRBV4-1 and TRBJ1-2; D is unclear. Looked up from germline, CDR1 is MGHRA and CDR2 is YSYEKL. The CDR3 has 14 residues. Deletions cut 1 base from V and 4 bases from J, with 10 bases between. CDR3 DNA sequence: TGCGCCAGCAGCCAAGTCACGGGGAGCTATGGCTACACCTTC. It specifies CASSQVTGSYGYTF.

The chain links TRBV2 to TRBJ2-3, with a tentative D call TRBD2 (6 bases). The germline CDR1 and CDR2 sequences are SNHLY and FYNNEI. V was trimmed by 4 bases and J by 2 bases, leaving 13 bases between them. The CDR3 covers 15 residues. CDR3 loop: CASSGRGRTTDTQYF. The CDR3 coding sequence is TGTGCCAGCAGTGGGCGGGGACGGACCACAGATACGCAGTATTTT.

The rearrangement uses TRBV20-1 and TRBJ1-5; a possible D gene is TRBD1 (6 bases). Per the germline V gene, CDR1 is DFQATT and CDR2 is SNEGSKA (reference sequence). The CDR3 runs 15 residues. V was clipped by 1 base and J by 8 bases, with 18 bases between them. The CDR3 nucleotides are TGCAGTGCTAGAGTTGCAGGGGATGTCCGTGAGCCCCAGCATTTT. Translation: CSARVAGDVREPQHF.

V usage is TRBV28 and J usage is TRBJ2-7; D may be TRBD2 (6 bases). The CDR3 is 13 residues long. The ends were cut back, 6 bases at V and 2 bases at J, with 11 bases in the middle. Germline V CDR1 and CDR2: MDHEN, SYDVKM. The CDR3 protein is CASRGASAYEQYF. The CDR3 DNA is TGTGCCAGCAGGGGCGCTAGCGCCTACGAGCAGTACTTC.

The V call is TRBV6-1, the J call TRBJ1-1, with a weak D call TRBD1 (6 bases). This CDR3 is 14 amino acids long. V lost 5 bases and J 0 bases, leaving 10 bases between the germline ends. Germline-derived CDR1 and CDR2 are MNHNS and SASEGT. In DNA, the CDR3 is TGTGCCAGCAGTCGACAGGAGATGAACACTGAAGCTTTCTTT. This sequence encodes CASSRQEMNTEAFF.

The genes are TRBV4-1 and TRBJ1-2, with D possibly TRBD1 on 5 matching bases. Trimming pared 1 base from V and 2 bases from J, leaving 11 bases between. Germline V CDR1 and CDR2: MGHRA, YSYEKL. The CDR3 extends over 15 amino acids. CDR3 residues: CASSQGQLPNYGYTF. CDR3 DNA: TGCGCCAGCAGCCAAGGACAGTTGCCCAACTATGGCTACACCTTC.

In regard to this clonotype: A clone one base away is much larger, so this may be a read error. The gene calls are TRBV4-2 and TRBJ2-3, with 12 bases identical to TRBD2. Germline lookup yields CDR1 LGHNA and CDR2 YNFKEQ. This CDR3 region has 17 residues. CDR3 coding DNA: TGTGTCAGCAGCCTCAAGGGGACTAGCGGGAGCACAGATACGCAGTATTTT. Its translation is CVSSLKGTSGSTDTQYF.